The entry below gives a single TCR beta chain sequence along with its context. Original processing notes: Nucleated cell number was recorded as an estimate derived from reference gene primer amplification. Here immunoSEQ multiplex PCR was the method, and the copy in TCRdb shows in-frame clones only, minus some. Clone size and V and J calls were adopted from that table, with D and trimming inferred from the DNA. This sample yields 10,000 to 15,000 clones, of which 65% to 90% are seen a single time; roughly 25% belongs to the top ten. The CDR3 loop spans 14 amino acids. This record comes from a study of blood T cell repertoires in COVID-19. Study-wide context: The United States, Italy and Spain were the sources of the acute and convalescent COVID-19 samples. From T cells, B-cell-depleted T cells, or PBMCs came the material, which was cDNA or gDNA.

Sequenced input: peripheral blood. The receptor's source is a man aged 35 to 55 with active or convalescent COVID-19. The chain couples TRBV21-1 to TRBJ2-7; the table's D call, TRBD1, was not checked against the DNA. TRBV21-1 is shown as a pseudogene. The CDR3 DNA reads TGTGCCACCCGGATGGACCGGGACATTTACGAGCAGTACTTC. Translation gives CATRMDRDIYEQYF.